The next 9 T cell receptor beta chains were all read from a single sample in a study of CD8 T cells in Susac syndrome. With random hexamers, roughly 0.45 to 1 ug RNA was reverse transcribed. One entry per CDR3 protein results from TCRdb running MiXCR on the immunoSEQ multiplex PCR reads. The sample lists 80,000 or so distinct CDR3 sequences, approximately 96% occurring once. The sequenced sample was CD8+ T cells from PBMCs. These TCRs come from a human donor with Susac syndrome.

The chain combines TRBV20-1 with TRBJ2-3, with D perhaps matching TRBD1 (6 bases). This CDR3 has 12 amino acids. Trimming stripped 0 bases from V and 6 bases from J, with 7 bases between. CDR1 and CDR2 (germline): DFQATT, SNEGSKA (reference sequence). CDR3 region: CSARDTGDTQYF. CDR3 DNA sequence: TGCAGTGCTAGAGATACAGGGGATACGCAGTATTTT.

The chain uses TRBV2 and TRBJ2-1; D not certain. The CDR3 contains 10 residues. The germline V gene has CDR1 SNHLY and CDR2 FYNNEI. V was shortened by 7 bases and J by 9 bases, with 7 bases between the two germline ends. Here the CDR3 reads CASIMTEQFF. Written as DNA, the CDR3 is TGTGCCAGCATAATGACTGAGCAGTTCTTC.

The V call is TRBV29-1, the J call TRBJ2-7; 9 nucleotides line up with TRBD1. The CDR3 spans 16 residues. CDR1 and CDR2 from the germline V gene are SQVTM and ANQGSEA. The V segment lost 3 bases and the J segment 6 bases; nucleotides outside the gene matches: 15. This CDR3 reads CSVDGSPTGGKGEQYV. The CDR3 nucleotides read TGCAGCGTTGATGGTTCCCCAACAGGGGGCAAGGGCGAGCAGTACGTC.

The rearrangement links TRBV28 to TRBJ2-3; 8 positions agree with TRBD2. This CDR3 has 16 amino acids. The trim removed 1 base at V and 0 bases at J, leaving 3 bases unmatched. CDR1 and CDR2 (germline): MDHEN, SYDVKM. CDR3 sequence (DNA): TGTGCCAGCAGTTTATTCCCTAGCGGGAGCACAGATACGCAGTATTTT. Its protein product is CASSLFPSGSTDTQYF.

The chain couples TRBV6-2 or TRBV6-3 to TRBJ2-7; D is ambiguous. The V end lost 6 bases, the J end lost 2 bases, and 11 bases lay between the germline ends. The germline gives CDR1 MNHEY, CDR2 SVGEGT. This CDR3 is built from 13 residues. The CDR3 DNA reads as TGTGCCAGCAGGGCCGGGTGGGCCTACGAGCAGTACTTC. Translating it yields CASRAGWAYEQYF.

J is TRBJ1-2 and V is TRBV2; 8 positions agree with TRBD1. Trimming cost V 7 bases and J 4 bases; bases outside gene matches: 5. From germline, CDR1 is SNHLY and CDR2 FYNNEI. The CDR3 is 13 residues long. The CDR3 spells CASMGGQGYGYTF. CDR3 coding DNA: TGTGCCAGCATGGGAGGACAGGGCTATGGCTACACCTTC.

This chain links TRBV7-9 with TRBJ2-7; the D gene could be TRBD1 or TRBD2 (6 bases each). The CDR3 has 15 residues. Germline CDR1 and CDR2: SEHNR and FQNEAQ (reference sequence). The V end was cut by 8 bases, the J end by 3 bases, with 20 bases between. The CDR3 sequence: CASRSERRGFYEQYF. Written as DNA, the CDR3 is TGTGCCAGCCGTTCGGAGCGGAGGGGGTTCTACGAGCAGTACTTC.

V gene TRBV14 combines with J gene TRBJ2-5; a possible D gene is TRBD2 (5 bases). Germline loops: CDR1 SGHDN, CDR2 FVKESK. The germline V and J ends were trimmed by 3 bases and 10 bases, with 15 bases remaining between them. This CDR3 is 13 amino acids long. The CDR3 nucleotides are TGTGCCAGCAGCCACGTGACTACCCAAAACCAGTACTTC. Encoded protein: CASSHVTTQNQYF.

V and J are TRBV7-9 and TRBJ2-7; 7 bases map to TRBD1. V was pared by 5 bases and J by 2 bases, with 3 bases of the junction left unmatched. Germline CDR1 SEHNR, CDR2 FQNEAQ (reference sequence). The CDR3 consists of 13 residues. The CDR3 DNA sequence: TGTGCCAGCAGCAAAGGACAGGCCTACGAGCAGTACGTC. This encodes CASSKGQAYEQYV.